This TCR beta chain was obtained from a study of blood T cell repertoires in COVID-19. Study context: Spain, Italy and the United States supplied samples that represented acute and convalescent COVID-19. T cells, B-cell-depleted T cells, or PBMCs provided the cDNA or gDNA that served as material.

Original data processing: Nucleated cell counts were estimated from reference gene primer amplification. This table comes from immunoSEQ multiplex PCR, and its TCRdb copy is limited to in-frame clones, with some not included. V and J calls plus clone size are reproduced from that table; the DNA served to infer D and trimming. This sample has approximately 260,000 clones, with 82% found just once. V was clipped by 3 bases and J by 9 bases, with 6 bases between them. CDR3 length equals 12 residues. From germline, CDR1 is MDHEN and CDR2 SYDVKM. The chain links TRBV28 to TRBJ1-6; D unclear. Specimen: peripheral blood. This TCR was recovered from an elderly woman with active or convalescent COVID-19. The CDR3 region is CASSFASSPLHF. Written as DNA, the CDR3 is TGTGCCAGCAGTTTCGCGTCTTCACCCCTCCACTTT.